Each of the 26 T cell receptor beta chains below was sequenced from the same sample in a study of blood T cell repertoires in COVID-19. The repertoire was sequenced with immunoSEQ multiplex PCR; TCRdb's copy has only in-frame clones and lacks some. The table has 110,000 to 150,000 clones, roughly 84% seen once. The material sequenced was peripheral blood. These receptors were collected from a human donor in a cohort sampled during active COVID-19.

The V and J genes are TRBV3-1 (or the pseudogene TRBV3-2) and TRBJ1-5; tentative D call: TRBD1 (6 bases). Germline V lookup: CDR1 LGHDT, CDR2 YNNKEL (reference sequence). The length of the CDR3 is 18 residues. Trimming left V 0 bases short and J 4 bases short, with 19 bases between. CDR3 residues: CASSQDLGGPTMNQPQHF. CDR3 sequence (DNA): TGTGCCAGCAGCCAAGATCTTGGGGGCCCTACCATGAATCAGCCCCAGCATTTT.

The CDR3 DNA follows: TGTGCCAGCAGCTTAGTTCGCGGAAGCTACGAGCAGTACTTC. Amino acid sequence: CASSLVRGSYEQYF. The chain joins TRBV11-2 to TRBJ2-7; D ambiguous. The CDR3 runs 14 residues. V dropped 1 base and J dropped 3 bases, with 10 bases sitting between them. In germline, CDR1 is SGHAT, CDR2 FQNNGV. Full variable domain (rest looked up from reference TRBV11-2 and TRBJ2-7): EAGVAQSPRYKIIEKRQSVAFWCNPISGHATLYWYQQILGQGPKLLIQFQNNGVVDDSQLPKDRFSAERLKGVDSTLKIQPAKLEDSAVYLCASSLVRGSYEQYFGPGTRLTVT.

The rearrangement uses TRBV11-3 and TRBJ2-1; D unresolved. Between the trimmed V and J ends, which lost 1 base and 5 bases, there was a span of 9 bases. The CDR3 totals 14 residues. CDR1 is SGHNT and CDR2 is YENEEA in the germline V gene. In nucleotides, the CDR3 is TGTGCCAGCAGCTTAGGGAGCAGAAACAATGAGCAGTTCTTC. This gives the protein CASSLGSRNNEQFF.

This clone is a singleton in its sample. The CDR3: CASSLWGGLTDGYTF. DNA of the CDR3: TGTGCCAGCAGTTTATGGGGGGGGCTCACGGATGGCTACACCTTC. The chain uses TRBV28 and TRBJ1-2, with D possibly TRBD1 on 6 matching bases. V dropped 0 bases and J dropped 6 bases, with 14 bases sitting between them. The CDR3 consists of 15 residues. Germline V gene lookup returns CDR1 MDHEN and CDR2 SYDVKM.

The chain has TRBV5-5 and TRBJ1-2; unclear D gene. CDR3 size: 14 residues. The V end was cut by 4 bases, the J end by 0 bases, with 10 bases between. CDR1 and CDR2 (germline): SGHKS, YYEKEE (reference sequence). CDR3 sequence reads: CASSPLQANYGYTF. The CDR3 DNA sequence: TGTGCCAGCAGCCCCCTCCAGGCTAACTATGGCTACACCTTC.

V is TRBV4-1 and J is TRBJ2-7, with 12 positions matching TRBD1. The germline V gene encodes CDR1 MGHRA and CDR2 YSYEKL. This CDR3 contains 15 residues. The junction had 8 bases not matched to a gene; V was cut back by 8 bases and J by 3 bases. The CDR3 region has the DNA TGCGCCAGCCGCAAGGGGACAGGGGGCTTCTACGAGCAGTACTTC. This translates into CASRKGTGGFYEQYF.

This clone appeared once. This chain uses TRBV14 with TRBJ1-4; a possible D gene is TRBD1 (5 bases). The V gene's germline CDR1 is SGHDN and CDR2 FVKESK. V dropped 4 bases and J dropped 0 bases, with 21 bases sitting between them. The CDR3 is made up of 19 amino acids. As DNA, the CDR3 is TGTGCCAGCAGCCGGCTGGACAAAAGCTCAATCCCAACTAATGAAAAACTGTTTTTT. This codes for CASSRLDKSSIPTNEKLFF.

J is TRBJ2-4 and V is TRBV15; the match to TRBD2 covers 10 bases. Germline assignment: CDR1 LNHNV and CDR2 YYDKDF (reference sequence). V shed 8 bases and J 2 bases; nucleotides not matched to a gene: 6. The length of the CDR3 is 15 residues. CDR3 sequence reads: CATASGGATKNIQYF. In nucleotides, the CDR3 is TGTGCCACCGCAAGCGGGGGGGCAACCAAAAACATTCAGTACTTC.

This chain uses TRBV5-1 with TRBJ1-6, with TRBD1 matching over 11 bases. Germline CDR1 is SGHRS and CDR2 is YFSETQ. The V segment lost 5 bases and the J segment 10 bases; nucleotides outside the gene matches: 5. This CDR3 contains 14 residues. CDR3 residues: CASSLGTGGSPLHF. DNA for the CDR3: TGCGCCAGCAGTCTTGGGACAGGGGGATCACCCCTCCACTTT.

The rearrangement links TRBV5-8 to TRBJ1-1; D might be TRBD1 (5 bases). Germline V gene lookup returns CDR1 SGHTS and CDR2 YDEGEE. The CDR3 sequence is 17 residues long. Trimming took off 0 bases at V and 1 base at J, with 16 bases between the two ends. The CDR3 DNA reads TGTGCCAGCAGCTTGGACAGGTTCGGGGGGAGGAACACTGAAGCTTTCTTT. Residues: CASSLDRFGGRNTEAFF.

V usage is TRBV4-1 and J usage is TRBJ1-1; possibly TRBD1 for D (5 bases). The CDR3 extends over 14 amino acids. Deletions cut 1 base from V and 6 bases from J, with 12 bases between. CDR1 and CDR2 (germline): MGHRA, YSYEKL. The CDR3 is CASSQVARGAEAFF. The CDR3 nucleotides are TGCGCCAGCAGCCAAGTTGCCCGGGGGGCTGAAGCTTTCTTT.

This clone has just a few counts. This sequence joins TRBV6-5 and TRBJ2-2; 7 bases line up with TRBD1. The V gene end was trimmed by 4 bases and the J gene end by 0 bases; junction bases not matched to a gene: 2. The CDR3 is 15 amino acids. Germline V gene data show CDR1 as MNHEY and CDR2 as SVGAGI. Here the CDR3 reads CASSSGTANTGELFF. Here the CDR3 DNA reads TGTGCCAGCAGTTCCGGGACAGCGAACACCGGGGAGCTGTTTTTT.

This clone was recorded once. CDR3 region: CAISGQGDRSGANVLTF. In nucleotides, the CDR3 is TGTGCCATCAGTGGACAGGGAGACCGTTCTGGGGCCAACGTCCTGACTTTC. V usage is TRBV10-3 and J usage is TRBJ2-6; 7 bases agree with TRBD1. The CDR3 contains 17 residues. The germline CDR1 and CDR2 sequences are ENHRY and SYGVKD. Trimming removed 4 bases from V and 1 base from J; junction bases left unmatched: 7.

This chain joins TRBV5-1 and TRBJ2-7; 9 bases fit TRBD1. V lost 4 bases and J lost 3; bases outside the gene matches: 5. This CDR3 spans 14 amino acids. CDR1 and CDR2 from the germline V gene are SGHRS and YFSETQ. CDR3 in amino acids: CASSEDRGIYEQYF. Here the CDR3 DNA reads TGCGCCAGCAGCGAGGACAGGGGCATCTACGAGCAGTACTTC.

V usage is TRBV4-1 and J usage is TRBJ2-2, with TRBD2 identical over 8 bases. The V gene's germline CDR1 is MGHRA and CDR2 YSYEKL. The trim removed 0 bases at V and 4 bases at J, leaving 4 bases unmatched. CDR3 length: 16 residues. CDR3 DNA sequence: TGCGCCAGCAGCCAAGAGGGGCGGGGGGTCACCGGGGAGCTGTTTTTT. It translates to CASSQEGRGVTGELFF.

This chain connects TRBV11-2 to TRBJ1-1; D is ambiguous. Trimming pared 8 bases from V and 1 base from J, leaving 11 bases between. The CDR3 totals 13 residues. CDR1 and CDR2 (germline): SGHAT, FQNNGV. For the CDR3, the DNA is TGTGCCAGCCAAACGCAGGCGAACACTGAAGCTTTCTTT. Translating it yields CASQTQANTEAFF.

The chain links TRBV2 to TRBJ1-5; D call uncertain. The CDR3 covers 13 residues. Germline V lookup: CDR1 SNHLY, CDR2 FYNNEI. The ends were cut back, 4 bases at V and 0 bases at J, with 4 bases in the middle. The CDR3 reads CASSGYSNQPQHF. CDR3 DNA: TGTGCCAGCAGTGGTTATAGCAATCAGCCCCAGCATTTT.

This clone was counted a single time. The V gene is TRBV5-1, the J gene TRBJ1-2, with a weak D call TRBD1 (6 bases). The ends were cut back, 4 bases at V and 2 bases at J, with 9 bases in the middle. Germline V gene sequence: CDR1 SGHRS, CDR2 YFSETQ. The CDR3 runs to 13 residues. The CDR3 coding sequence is TGCGCCAGCAGCGCCGGACAGAACTATGGCTACACCTTC. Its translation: CASSAGQNYGYTF.

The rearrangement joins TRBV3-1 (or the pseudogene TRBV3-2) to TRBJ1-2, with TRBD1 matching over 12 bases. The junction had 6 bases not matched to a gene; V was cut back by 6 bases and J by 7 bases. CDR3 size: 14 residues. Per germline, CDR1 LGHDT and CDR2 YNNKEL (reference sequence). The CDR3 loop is CASSQPGQGAGYTF. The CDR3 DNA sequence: TGTGCCAGCAGTCAACCGGGACAGGGGGCTGGCTACACCTTC.

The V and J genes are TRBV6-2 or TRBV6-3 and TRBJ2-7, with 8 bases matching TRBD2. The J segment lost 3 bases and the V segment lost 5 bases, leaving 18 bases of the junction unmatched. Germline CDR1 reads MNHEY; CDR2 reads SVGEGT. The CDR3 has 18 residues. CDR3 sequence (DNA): TGTGCCAGCAGTACCCGGGGGGGGACAACCTTACTCTACTACGAGCAGTACTTC. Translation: CASSTRGGTTLLYYEQYF.

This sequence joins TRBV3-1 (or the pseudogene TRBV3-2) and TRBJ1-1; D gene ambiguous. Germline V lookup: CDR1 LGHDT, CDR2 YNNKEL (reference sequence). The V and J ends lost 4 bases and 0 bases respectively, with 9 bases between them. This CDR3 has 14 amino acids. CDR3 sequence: CASSPAAMNTEAFF. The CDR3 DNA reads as TGTGCCAGCAGCCCGGCGGCGATGAACACTGAAGCTTTCTTT.

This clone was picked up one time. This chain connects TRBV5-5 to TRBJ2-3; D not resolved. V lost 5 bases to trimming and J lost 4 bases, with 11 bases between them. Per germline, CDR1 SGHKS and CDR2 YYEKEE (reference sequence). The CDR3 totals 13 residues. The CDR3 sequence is CASRRILADTQYF. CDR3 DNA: TGTGCCAGCAGGCGAATCCTAGCAGATACGCAGTATTTT.

The CDR3 DNA reads TGTGCCAGCATCAAGACAGGGTTGACTGAAGCTTTCTTT. This codes for CASIKTGLTEAFF. The chain employs TRBV6-5 and TRBJ1-1; TRBD1 matches at 7 bases. Germline trimming cut 7 bases from V and 5 bases from J; bases unmatched to any gene: 7. The V gene's germline CDR1 is MNHEY and CDR2 SVGAGI. The CDR3 consists of 13 residues.

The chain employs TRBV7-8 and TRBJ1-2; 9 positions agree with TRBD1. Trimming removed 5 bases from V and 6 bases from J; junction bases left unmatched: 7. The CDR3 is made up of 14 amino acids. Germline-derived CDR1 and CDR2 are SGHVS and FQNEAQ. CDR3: CASSPRTGVDGYTF. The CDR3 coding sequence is TGTGCCAGCAGCCCCCGGACAGGGGTTGATGGCTACACCTTC.

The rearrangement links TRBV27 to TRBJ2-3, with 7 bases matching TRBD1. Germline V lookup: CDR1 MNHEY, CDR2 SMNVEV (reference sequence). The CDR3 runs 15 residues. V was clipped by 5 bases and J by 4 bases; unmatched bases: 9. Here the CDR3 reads CASSHGTAGADTQYF. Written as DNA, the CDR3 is TGTGCCAGCAGTCACGGGACAGCCGGGGCAGATACGCAGTATTTT.

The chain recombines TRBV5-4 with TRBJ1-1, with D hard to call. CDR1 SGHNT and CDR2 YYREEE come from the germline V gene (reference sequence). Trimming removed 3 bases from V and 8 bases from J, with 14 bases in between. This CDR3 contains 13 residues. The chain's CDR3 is CASSSDPRPEAFF. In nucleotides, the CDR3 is TGTGCCAGCAGCTCCGATCCGCGGCCAGAAGCTTTCTTT.